This TCR beta chain emerged from a study of blood T cell repertoires in COVID-19. Study overall: Sources were T cells, B-cell-depleted T cells, or PBMCs; the material itself was cDNA or gDNA.

Generated by immunoSEQ multiplex PCR, the TCRdb table keeps only in-frame clones and is missing some. The sample holds about 190,000 clones, 70% to 85% seen once. The CDR3 consists of 15 residues. V dropped 5 bases and J dropped 3; count of bases not matched to a gene: 9. Germline assignment: CDR1 PRHDT and CDR2 FYEKMQ (reference sequence). Input material: peripheral blood. J is TRBJ2-7 and V is TRBV13; 8 bases fit TRBD1. This receptor was obtained from a woman aged 45-65 years with acute or convalescent COVID-19. CDR3 loop: CASSLGPGQVYEQYF. CDR3 DNA sequence: TGTGCCAGCAGCCTCGGTCCGGGACAGGTCTACGAGCAGTACTTC.